The 8 T cell receptor beta chains reported below all come from one sample, sequenced in a study of T cells in Graves' hyperthyroidism and ophthalmopathy. Amplification targeted TCR beta CDR3 regions from RNA transcripts. First-round RT-PCR with HTBI primers amplified the TCR CDR3 region. TCRdb recomputed calls from the multiplex PCR reads with MiXCR, one row per CDR3 protein. Altogether roughly 500,000 distinct CDR3 sequences are present, 46% being singletons, with the ten largest covering around two fifths. Sequenced: peripheral blood or thyroid tissue (not recorded which). The receptors derive from an adult woman with Graves' disease, either hyperthyroidism or ophthalmopathy (not recorded which).

This sequence joins TRBV2 and TRBJ1-3, with TRBD1 matching over 10 bases. With V trimmed by 8 bases and J by 6 bases, 10 bases remained unmatched. Per the germline V gene, CDR1 is SNHLY and CDR2 is FYNNEI. The CDR3 totals 15 residues. In DNA, the CDR3 is TGTGCCAGCGGAGACAGGGGGCAAGCTTTAAACACCATATATTTT. The encoded protein is CASGDRGQALNTIYF.

The gene calls are TRBV6-5 and TRBJ1-6, with D hard to call. V dropped 5 bases and J dropped 16 bases, with 21 bases sitting between them. The CDR3 spans 14 residues. Germline CDR1 MNHEY, CDR2 SVGAGI. In DNA, the CDR3 is TGTGCCAGCAGTACTCGTGGATCCGGAAGGTATCTCCACTTT. Its protein is CASSTRGSGRYLHF.

This rearrangement joins TRBV2 to TRBJ1-5, with D tentatively TRBD1 (5 bases). The V end lost 0 bases, the J end lost 7 bases, and 16 bases lay between the germline ends. The CDR3 extends over 16 amino acids. The V gene's germline CDR1 is SNHLY and CDR2 FYNNEI. The CDR3 spells CASSEAGAGVRQPQHF. In DNA, the CDR3 is TGTGCCAGCAGTGAAGCCGGCGCGGGGGTAAGGCAGCCCCAGCATTTT. The complete variable domain, with remaining parts taken from reference TRBV2 and TRBJ1-5, reads EPEVTQTPSHQVTQMGQEVILRCVPISNHLYFYWYRQILGQKVEFLVSFYNNEISEKSEIFDDQFSVERPDGSNFTLKIRSTKLEDSAMYFCASSEAGAGVRQPQHFGDGTRLSIL.

The genes are TRBV25-1 and TRBJ2-3, with 7 bases fitting TRBD2. This CDR3 is built from 16 residues. In germline, CDR1 is MGHDK, CDR2 SYGVNS. V lost 2 bases and J lost 2; bases outside the gene matches: 7. CDR3 loop: CASSETVGRITDTQYF. The CDR3 region has the DNA TGTGCCAGCAGTGAAACGGTCGGGAGGATCACAGATACGCAGTATTTT.

The gene calls are TRBV7-8 and TRBJ2-2; D is undetermined. This CDR3 is 14 amino acids long. CDR1 and CDR2 from the germline V gene are SGHVS and FQNEAQ. V shed 5 bases and J shed 1 base, with 8 bases lying between them. CDR3 bases: TGTGCCAGCAGCCCAATACAGAACACCGGGGAGCTGTTTTTT. Protein sequence: CASSPIQNTGELFF. Filled out from reference TRBV7-8 and TRBJ2-2, the complete variable domain reads GAGVSQSPRYKVAKRGQDVALRCDPISGHVSLFWYQQALGQGPEFLTYFQNEAQLDKSGLPSDRFFAERPEGSVSTLKIQRTQQEDSAVYLCASSPIQNTGELFFGEGSRLTVL.

This clonotype was seen repeatedly, ten times or more. The chain uses TRBV9 and TRBJ2-7; D remains ambiguous. The V end was cut by 0 bases, the J end by 2 bases, with 9 bases between. CDR1 is SGDLS, CDR2 YYNGEE, per germline. There are 14 residues in the CDR3. CDR3 protein: CASSVDVETYEQYF. Written as DNA, the CDR3 is TGTGCCAGCAGCGTAGACGTAGAGACCTACGAGCAGTACTTC.

Points on this clonotype: The junction differs from germline at one of its ends, possibly a read error. This sequence joins TRBV5-1 and TRBJ2-7; tentatively, D is TRBD1 or TRBD2 (6 bases each). Germline V CDR1 and CDR2: SGHRS, YFSETQ. The CDR3 contains 15 residues. Here the CDR3 reads CASSGGKGGLYEQYF. The CDR3 DNA reads TGTGCCAGCAGCGGCGGGAAGGGGGGCCTCTACGAGCAGTACTTC. Supplemented by reference TRBV5-1 and TRBJ2-7, the full variable domain reads KAGVTQTPRYLIKTRGQQVTLSCSPISGHRSVSWYQQTPGQGLQFLFEYFSETQRNKGNFPGRFSGRQFSNSRSEMNVSTLELGDSALYLCASSGGKGGLYEQYFGPGTRLTVT.

The chain is built from TRBV7-9 and TRBJ1-1; D possibly corresponds to TRBD1 (5 bases). Germline V CDR1 and CDR2: SEHNR, FQNEAQ (reference sequence). The CDR3 is 13 amino acids. Trimming stripped 11 bases from V and 6 bases from J, with 19 bases between. The CDR3 DNA reads as TGTGCCTCGATGACAGTGAGGCAATCTGAAGCTTTCTTT. Encoded protein: CASMTVRQSEAFF.